These 31 T cell receptor beta chains were all obtained from the same sample, sequenced in a study of blood T cell repertoires in COVID-19. The data were produced by immunoSEQ multiplex PCR, yet TCRdb's version contains in-frame clones alone and is incomplete. The table includes nearly 110,000 clones, about three quarters detected once. The specimen sequenced was peripheral blood. The receptors shown here come from an elderly man with COVID-19, enrolled during active disease.

The J gene is TRBJ2-3, the V gene TRBV19; D may be TRBD2 (7 bases). V was clipped by 6 bases and J by 1 base, with 17 bases between them. The CDR3 is made up of 16 amino acids. Germline CDR1 LNHDA, CDR2 SQIVND (reference sequence). The CDR3 here is CASSRGRAGGTDTQYF. CDR3 DNA sequence: TGTGCCAGTAGCAGAGGGAGGGCAGGGGGCACAGATACGCAGTATTTT. The full variable domain, its missing parts supplied by reference TRBV19 and TRBJ2-3, is DGGITQSPKYLFRKEGQNVTLSCEQNLNHDAMYWYRQDPGQGLRLIYYSQIVNDFQKGDIAEGYSVSREKKESFPLTVTSAQKNPTAFYLCASSRGRAGGTDTQYFGPGTRLTVL.

The rearrangement uses TRBV11-2 and TRBJ1-3; D is unclear. The CDR3 runs 14 residues. V lost 8 bases, J lost 2 bases, and 13 bases lay in between. Germline CDR1 is SGHAT and CDR2 is FQNNGV. CDR3 coding DNA: TGTGCCAGCGAGGGAAGGATCGCTGGAAACACCATATATTTT. Translating gives CASEGRIAGNTIYF.

This clone was counted a few times. The rearrangement uses TRBV28 and TRBJ1-4; no reliable D call. Germline-derived CDR1 and CDR2 are MDHEN and SYDVKM. The CDR3 length is 11 residues. The germline V and J ends were trimmed by 2 bases and 8 bases, with 3 bases remaining between them. Written as DNA, the CDR3 is TGTGCCAGCAGTTTAGAGGAAAAACTGTTTTTT. Protein sequence: CASSLEEKLFF.

This clone appeared many times. This chain links TRBV27 with TRBJ2-1, with D possibly being TRBD2 (5 bases). The length of the CDR3 is 13 residues. V lost 5 bases to trimming and J lost 7 bases, with 12 bases between them. Germline V CDR1 and CDR2: MNHEY, SMNVEV (reference sequence). CDR3 nucleotides: TGTGCCAGCAGTATCAACCGAGGGAATGAGCAGTTCTTC. Its protein is CASSINRGNEQFF.

This clone was counted a single time. This chain links TRBV7-9 with TRBJ1-1; D remains ambiguous. This CDR3 region has 15 residues. The germline V gene encodes CDR1 SEHNR and CDR2 FQNEAQ (reference sequence). Trimming took 4 bases from V and 6 from J, leaving 18 bases between them. The DNA of the CDR3 is TGTGCCAGCAGCTGGGGTACGGGGAGTAGGCCTGAAGCTTTCTTT. Protein product: CASSWGTGSRPEAFF.

This rearrangement joins TRBV6-5 to TRBJ1-1, with TRBD1 as a possible D gene (5 bases). Looked up from germline, CDR1 is MNHEY and CDR2 is SVGAGI. The CDR3 has 14 residues. Trimming shortened V by 4 bases and J by 4 bases, and 13 bases separated the two germline ends. This CDR3 is CASSFRSGGTEAFF. CDR3 coding DNA: TGTGCCAGCAGTTTCAGGAGCGGGGGCACTGAAGCTTTCTTT.

The chain links TRBV11-2 to TRBJ2-7; 8 bases are a match to TRBD2. Germline V gene data show CDR1 as SGHAT and CDR2 as FQNNGV. The CDR3 contains 11 residues. The V and J ends lost 6 bases and 6 bases, in that order; junction bases with no gene match: 1. CDR3 in amino acids: CASSRGGEQYF. The CDR3 DNA reads TGTGCCAGCAGTCGGGGGGGCGAGCAGTACTTC.

This chain uses TRBV7-2 with TRBJ2-7; D is ambiguous. Trimming stripped 2 bases from V and 0 bases from J, with 8 bases between. From germline, CDR1 is SGHTA and CDR2 FQGNSA. The CDR3 is 14 residues long. DNA for the CDR3: TGTGCCAGCAGCTTACACGGCGGCTCCTACGAGCAGTACTTC. Encoded protein: CASSLHGGSYEQYF.

This clone has only a few counts. The V gene is TRBV24-1, the J gene TRBJ2-7; 9 positions match TRBD2. Germline V gene lookup returns CDR1 KGHDR and CDR2 SFDVKD. The V gene end was trimmed by 4 bases and the J gene end by 6 bases; junction bases not matched to a gene: 15. The CDR3 sequence is 17 residues long. CDR3 coding DNA: TGTGCCACCAGTGAGGCAACCGGGACTAGCAACTTGGTCGAGCAGTACTTC. Its protein product is CATSEATGTSNLVEQYF.

The V and J genes are TRBV19 and TRBJ1-1; D unresolved. Germline V lookup: CDR1 LNHDA, CDR2 SQIVND (reference sequence). The V end lost 5 bases, the J end lost 0 bases, and 16 bases lay between the germline ends. The CDR3 contains 16 residues. The CDR3 DNA reads TGTGCCAGTAGTGGCGAACGGGGAGGGTTGAACACTGAAGCTTTCTTT. Translated, it gives CASSGERGGLNTEAFF.

In its sample, this clone was seen once. The rearrangement joins TRBV11-2 to TRBJ1-5; 8 positions agree with TRBD1. V lost 1 base, J lost 4 bases, and 3 bases stayed unmatched. The CDR3 is 15 amino acids. Germline CDR1 and CDR2: SGHAT and FQNNGV. CDR3 loop: CASSLAGGVNQPQHF. CDR3 bases: TGTGCCAGCAGCTTAGCAGGGGGCGTTAATCAGCCCCAGCATTTT.

This clone was seen just once. J is TRBJ2-1 and V is TRBV11-1, with 12 bases aligning to TRBD2. Germline loops: CDR1 SGHAT, CDR2 FQDESV (reference sequence). This CDR3 is 14 amino acids long. V was pared by 5 bases and J by 7 bases, with 3 bases of the junction left unmatched. The CDR3 is CASSRTSGRNEQFF. The CDR3 DNA is TGTGCCAGCAGCAGAACTAGCGGGAGGAATGAGCAGTTCTTC.

This chain connects TRBV2 to TRBJ2-5, with 9 bases matching TRBD2. The V and J ends lost 5 bases and 5 bases, in that order; junction bases with no gene match: 6. This CDR3 contains 14 residues. CDR1 is SNHLY and CDR2 is FYNNEI in the germline V gene. The CDR3 sequence is CASSTIAGVETQYF. The CDR3 nucleotides read TGTGCCAGCAGTACCATAGCGGGAGTTGAGACCCAGTACTTC.

This chain uses TRBV28 with TRBJ2-7, with a possible D match to TRBD1 (6 bases). The germline V gene has CDR1 MDHEN and CDR2 SYDVKM. Trimming took 1 base from V and 10 from J, leaving 14 bases between them. The CDR3 loop spans 13 amino acids. The CDR3 coding sequence is TGTGCCAGCAGTTTATTCCCGGGACATACCCAGTACTTC. It specifies CASSLFPGHTQYF.

The V call is TRBV15, the J call TRBJ2-2; possibly TRBD1 for D (5 bases). This CDR3 contains 19 residues. V lost 0 bases to trimming and J lost 0 bases, with 17 bases between them. The germline V gene has CDR1 LNHNV and CDR2 YYDKDF (reference sequence). This CDR3 reads CATSRDRGRTTANTGELFF. Written as DNA, the CDR3 is TGTGCCACCAGCAGAGATCGCGGCAGGACAACCGCGAACACCGGGGAGCTGTTTTTT.

V and J are TRBV6-6 and TRBJ2-1; perhaps TRBD2 as D (5 bases). This CDR3 is 10 amino acids long. V was clipped by 6 bases and J by 8 bases, with 5 bases between them. The germline CDR1 and CDR2 sequences are MNHNY and SVGAGI (reference sequence). CDR3 sequence (DNA): TGTGCCAGCAGACTAGATGAGCAGTTCTTC. This gives the protein CASRLDEQFF.

The count of this clone is one. The chain couples TRBV11-2 to TRBJ2-3, with a tentative D call TRBD1 (6 bases). The germline V gene has CDR1 SGHAT and CDR2 FQNNGV. This CDR3 has 15 residues. V dropped 3 bases and J dropped 1 base, with 11 bases sitting between them. The CDR3 region is CASSFSGAGTDTQYF. CDR3 nucleotides: TGTGCCAGCAGCTTCTCAGGGGCCGGCACAGATACGCAGTATTTT.

J is TRBJ1-4 and V is TRBV24-1; a weak D match, TRBD1 (5 bases). V was cut by 4 bases and J by 2 bases, with 19 bases left in between. CDR3 length: 18 amino acids. Germline lookup yields CDR1 KGHDR and CDR2 SFDVKD. CDR3 in amino acids: CATSEPGRQSVTNEKLFF. CDR3 nucleotide sequence: TGTGCCACCAGTGAACCCGGACGACAGTCAGTGACTAATGAAAAACTGTTTTTT.

This clone was recorded once. This chain connects TRBV4-1 to TRBJ2-3; 9 bases are a match to TRBD2. V gave up 1 base and J gave up 5 bases; unmatched junction bases: 10. CDR1 is MGHRA and CDR2 is YSYEKL in the germline V gene. The CDR3 runs to 17 residues. The CDR3 here is CASSQGYGTSLGDTQYF. The CDR3 DNA reads TGCGCCAGCAGCCAAGGGTACGGGACTAGCTTGGGAGATACGCAGTATTTT.

The chain links TRBV4-2 to TRBJ2-6, with a weak D call TRBD1 (7 bases). Germline lookup yields CDR1 LGHNA and CDR2 YNFKEQ. V lost 0 bases to trimming and J lost 4 bases, with 16 bases between them. CDR3 length: 18 amino acids. The CDR3 loop is CASSQDRTEGAGANVLTF. For the CDR3, the DNA is TGTGCCAGCAGCCAAGATAGGACGGAGGGGGCCGGGGCCAACGTCCTGACTTTC.

The V and J genes are TRBV6-2 or TRBV6-3 and TRBJ1-2, with no clear D. This CDR3 is 15 amino acids long. Trimming removed 0 bases at V and 8 bases at J, with 16 bases between. Germline CDR1 MNHEY, CDR2 SVGEGT. The CDR3 region has the DNA TGTGCCAGCAGTTACTCCGGTGCCACCGCGGCCGGCTACACCTTC. As protein: CASSYSGATAAGYTF.

The rearrangement joins TRBV7-2 to TRBJ1-4; 12 bases agree with TRBD1. Looked up from germline, CDR1 is SGHTA and CDR2 is FQGNSA. The CDR3 covers 15 residues. Losses at the gene ends were 5 bases for V and 7 bases for J; bases not matched to a gene: 5. In nucleotides, the CDR3 is TGTGCCAGCAGCGGGGACAGGGGGCGAGGTGAAAAACTGTTTTTT. Amino acids: CASSGDRGRGEKLFF. The full variable domain, in which reference TRBV7-2 and TRBJ1-4 provide the parts outside the CDR3, is GAGVSQSPSNKVTEKGKDVELRCDPISGHTALYWYRQSLGQGLEFLIYFQGNSAPDKSGLPSDRFSAERTGGSVSTLTIQRTQQEDSAVYLCASSGDRGRGEKLFFGSGTQLSVL.

The J gene is TRBJ1-6, the V gene TRBV28; 8 nucleotides line up with TRBD1. The germline gives CDR1 MDHEN, CDR2 SYDVKM. This CDR3 contains 14 residues. With 6 bases clipped from V and 8 bases from J, the junction kept 6 bases outside the gene matches. CDR3 sequence (DNA): TGTGCCAGCAGAATCGCAGGGGGCTATTCACCCCTCCACTTT. This encodes CASRIAGGYSPLHF.

This clone showed up just a few times. V is TRBV7-2 and J is TRBJ1-2; 11 nucleotides agree with TRBD1. This CDR3 contains 15 residues. Trimming removed 6 bases from V and 5 bases from J; junction bases left unmatched: 8. Germline CDR1 SGHTA, CDR2 FQGNSA. This chain's CDR3 is CASSSGGTGGYGYTF. The CDR3 region has the DNA TGTGCCAGCAGTTCAGGCGGGACAGGGGGTTATGGCTACACCTTC.

The chain links TRBV27 to TRBJ1-5; D call uncertain. The germline V and J ends were trimmed by 5 bases and 6 bases, with 8 bases remaining between them. The CDR3 sequence is 12 residues long. CDR1 is MNHEY and CDR2 is SMNVEV in the germline V gene (reference sequence). CDR3 region: CASSEAGQPQHF. The DNA of the CDR3 is TGTGCCAGCAGTGAGGCGGGTCAGCCCCAGCATTTT.

This rearrangement joins TRBV5-6 to TRBJ2-5; D is uncertain. Germline V gives CDR1 SGHDT, CDR2 YYEEEE. This CDR3 has 15 amino acids. Trimming pared 4 bases from V and 0 bases from J, leaving 13 bases between. The CDR3 reads CASSPVSSNQETQYF. The CDR3 DNA follows: TGTGCCAGCAGCCCCGTATCCAGTAACCAAGAGACCCAGTACTTC.

This rearrangement joins TRBV28 to TRBJ1-4; D is undetermined. V was pared by 3 bases and J by 0 bases, with 5 bases between. The CDR3 has 14 residues. Germline CDR1 MDHEN, CDR2 SYDVKM. Here the CDR3 reads CASSLTTTNEKLFF. The CDR3 coding sequence is TGTGCCAGCAGTTTGACTACAACTAATGAAAAACTGTTTTTT.

The chain uses TRBV5-4 and TRBJ1-6; TRBD1 matches at 7 bases. The germline CDR1 and CDR2 sequences are SGHNT and YYREEE (reference sequence). This CDR3 is 17 amino acids long. The J segment lost 7 bases and the V segment lost 4 bases, leaving 14 bases of the junction unmatched. CDR3 nucleotide sequence: TGTGCCAGCAGCCGACAGGGTAGTGGCTCCGTCAATTCACCCCTCCACTTT. Translated, it gives CASSRQGSGSVNSPLHF.

This clone was observed a few times. The gene calls are TRBV7-9 and TRBJ2-7; 7 bases are a match to TRBD2. There are 15 residues in the CDR3. V lost 5 bases to trimming and J lost 7 bases; unmatched junction nucleotides: 14. Germline V CDR1 and CDR2: SEHNR, FQNEAQ (reference sequence). Here the CDR3 DNA reads TGTGCCAGCAGCAGGACTAGGCCTCCCGCGTCGGAGCAGTACTTC. Translating gives CASSRTRPPASEQYF.

This chain uses TRBV29-1 with TRBJ2-3, with TRBD1 matching 11 bases. This CDR3 spans 17 amino acids. The V segment lost 0 bases and the J segment 6 bases; nucleotides outside the gene matches: 11. Looked up from germline, CDR1 is SQVTM and CDR2 is ANQGSEA. The CDR3 DNA reads TGCAGCGTTGAAGATCTTCAACCGGGACAGGGGGAGGATACGCAGTATTTT. Amino acids: CSVEDLQPGQGEDTQYF.

This clone was counted at least ten times. This chain connects TRBV13 to TRBJ1-3; D not certain. Trimming left V 2 bases short and J 1 base short, with 6 bases between. Germline loops: CDR1 PRHDT, CDR2 FYEKMQ (reference sequence). The CDR3 is 14 residues long. The CDR3 region has the DNA TGTGCCAGCAGCTTACGGGGTTCTGGAAACACCATATATTTT. This translates into CASSLRGSGNTIYF. The full variable domain, in which reference TRBV13 and TRBJ1-3 provide the parts outside the CDR3, is AAGVIQSPRHLIKEKRETATLKCYPIPRHDTVYWYQQGPGQDPQFLISFYEKMQSDKGSIPDRFSAQQFSDYHSELNMSSLELGDSALYFCASSLRGSGNTIYFGEGSWLTVV.